Included here is one TCR beta chain sequence, with context. As yet, its antigen is unknown. Using about 220 ng DNA, approximately 30,000 T cell genomes, the sorted-subset replicate PCRs were run. The method was immunoSEQ multiplex PCR; TCRdb's version includes in-frame clones alone and lacks a portion of them. The data show 2,500,000 or so clones, 85% to 95% seen once. With 1 base removed from V and 1 base from J, the gap between germline ends came to 5 bases. CDR3 size: 13 residues. CDR1 is SQVTM and CDR2 is ANQGSEA in the germline V gene. These data belong to a study of shared clonotypes between healthy human individuals. Study-wide findings and caveats: Clonotype sharing among donors was thought likely to change with sequencing depth.

V and J are TRBV29-1 and TRBJ2-1; no firm D call. Sequencing was performed on naive CD4+ T cells from PBMCs. As for subset: CD45RA+ positively selected. The source is a man between 18 and 29 years old in good health. Some clones in this sample may be carry-over from other donors' samples. This CDR3 is CSVEGGSYNEQFF. The CDR3 nucleotides read TGCAGCGTTGAAGGTGGGTCCTACAATGAGCAGTTCTTC.